A single sample gave rise to the 25 T cell receptor beta chains below, sequenced in a study of cytomegalovirus exposure and HLA in healthy donors (dated by TCRdb to 2016 to 2017). The method was the immunoSEQ multiplex PCR assay. A mixture of 60 forward primers for TCR Vbeta segments and 13 reverse primers for TCR Jbeta segments was used in the multiplex PCR. This is the immuneACCESS table as TCRdb keeps it, with only in-frame sequences that have V and J called. A part of the clones is gone; compared with another copy, unresolved V genes explain less than half, and the rest is unexplained. In all, the sample holds 150,000 or so clones, and approximately 83% of those were seen once. The top ten clones comprise roughly 8.8% of the sample. Sequenced input: PBMCs. The receptors were gathered from a man between 18 and 29 years old in good health and CMV-seropositive.

This sequence joins TRBV9 and TRBJ2-2, with D possibly TRBD1 on 5 matching bases. In germline, CDR1 is SGDLS, CDR2 YYNGEE. The CDR3 spans 12 residues. V shed 6 bases and J shed 9 bases, with 12 bases lying between them. The DNA of the CDR3 is TGTGCCAGCAATCTCCAGGGCAGGGAGCTGTTTTTT. This encodes CASNLQGRELFF.

This chain joins TRBV10-2 and TRBJ2-7; 10 bases map to TRBD1. J gave up 2 bases and V 8 bases, and 6 bases lay outside the gene matches. The germline V gene encodes CDR1 WSHSY and CDR2 SAAADI. This CDR3 has 14 amino acids. The CDR3 is CASAAGTGAYEQYF. The CDR3 bases are TGCGCCAGCGCTGCCGGGACAGGGGCCTACGAGCAGTACTTC.

This clone appeared a single time. The chain joins TRBV14 to TRBJ2-3, with TRBD1 identical over 12 bases. From germline, CDR1 is SGHDN and CDR2 FVKESK. J was trimmed by 7 bases and V by 2 bases; bases with no gene match: 13. This CDR3 is built from 18 residues. This CDR3 reads CASSQHPGQGAFDYTQYF. The CDR3 coding sequence is TGTGCCAGCAGCCAACATCCGGGACAGGGGGCTTTTGATTATACGCAGTATTTT.

The chain combines TRBV19 with TRBJ1-2, with TRBD1 identical over 7 bases. The CDR3 is made up of 17 amino acids. The V segment lost 3 bases and the J segment 0 bases; nucleotides outside the gene matches: 10. Germline V gives CDR1 LNHDA, CDR2 SQIVND (reference sequence). CDR3 protein: CASSMERTGSPNYGYTF. The CDR3, as DNA: TGTGCCAGTAGTATGGAAAGGACAGGATCACCTAACTATGGCTACACCTTC.

This sequence joins TRBV30 and TRBJ1-6, with 7 nucleotides matching TRBD1. Germline V lookup: CDR1 GTSNPN, CDR2 SVGIG (reference sequence). V lost 1 base, J lost 6 bases, and 3 bases stayed unmatched. The CDR3 extends over 14 amino acids. CDR3 amino acids: CAWSANRGNSPLHF. The CDR3 bases are TGTGCCTGGAGTGCCAACAGGGGTAATTCACCCCTCCACTTT.

The rearrangement uses TRBV28 and TRBJ1-6, with D maybe TRBD1 (6 bases). The CDR3 totals 13 residues. Trimming cost V 8 bases and J 5 bases, with 10 bases left between them. Germline V gene sequence: CDR1 MDHEN, CDR2 SYDVKM. CDR3: CASDRRNNSPLHF. The DNA for the CDR3 is TGTGCCAGCGACAGGAGGAATAATTCACCCCTCCACTTT.

This clone was counted only a few times. V is TRBV5-1 and J is TRBJ1-2; TRBD1 is a possible D gene (6 bases). V was cut by 0 bases and J by 8 bases, with 14 bases left in between. CDR1 and CDR2 (germline): SGHRS, YFSETQ. CDR3 size: 14 residues. The CDR3 here is CASSLGQDLRGYTF. In DNA, the CDR3 is TGCGCCAGCAGCTTGGGACAGGACCTTCGCGGCTACACCTTC.

The chain links TRBV5-1 to TRBJ2-5; 7 positions match TRBD2. The CDR3 spans 15 residues. The germline gives CDR1 SGHRS, CDR2 YFSETQ. V gave up 2 bases and J gave up 2 bases; unmatched junction bases: 6. The CDR3 coding sequence is TGCGCCAGCAGCTTCGGAGCGGGGCTACAAGAGACCCAGTACTTC. Amino acid sequence: CASSFGAGLQETQYF.

The rearrangement joins TRBV6-1 to TRBJ1-2; the D gene is possibly TRBD1 (6 bases). CDR1 MNHNS and CDR2 SASEGT come from the germline V gene. Between the trimmed V and J ends, which lost 6 bases and 5 bases, there was a span of 19 bases. The CDR3 has 15 amino acids. CDR3 region: CASSPPRTDRYGYTF. The CDR3 bases are TGTGCCAGCAGCCCACCCCGGACAGACCGTTATGGCTACACCTTC.

This clone was counted only a few times. This chain joins TRBV6-1 and TRBJ1-1; D might be TRBD1 (5 bases). The V end was cut by 4 bases, the J end by 3 bases, with 12 bases between. The germline V gene encodes CDR1 MNHNS and CDR2 SASEGT. The CDR3 is made up of 14 amino acids. The CDR3 coding sequence is TGTGCCAGCAGTGTCCGTGGGGGGGACACTGAAGCTTTCTTT. It encodes CASSVRGGDTEAFF.

This chain connects TRBV19 to TRBJ2-7, with D possibly matching TRBD2 (5 bases). Trimming cost V 6 bases and J 8 bases, with 14 bases left between them. The CDR3 totals 12 residues. CDR1 and CDR2 from the germline V gene are LNHDA and SQIVND (reference sequence). CDR3 nucleotide sequence: TGTGCCAGTAGCCCCCCGGGGTTTAAGCAGTACTTC. Protein: CASSPPGFKQYF.

V usage is TRBV27 and J usage is TRBJ2-1; a weak D match, TRBD2 (6 bases). The V end was cut by 0 bases, the J end by 9 bases, with 12 bases between. The CDR3 is 14 residues long. Looked up from germline, CDR1 is MNHEY and CDR2 is SMNVEV (reference sequence). In DNA, the CDR3 is TGTGCCAGCAGTTTATCCCGTAGGGGAGGTGAGCAGTTCTTC. This encodes CASSLSRRGGEQFF.

This sequence joins TRBV4-1 and TRBJ1-2; tentatively, D is TRBD1 (6 bases). Trimming took 3 bases from V and 1 from J, leaving 21 bases between them. The germline V gene encodes CDR1 MGHRA and CDR2 YSYEKL. This CDR3 contains 18 residues. The CDR3 DNA follows: TGCGCCAGCAGCCAGTTTCCCATTACCACAGGGCTTAACTATGGCTACACCTTC. It is translated as CASSQFPITTGLNYGYTF.

Note on this clone: At the DNA level, this CDR3 is encoded by other sequences in the same sample as well. J is TRBJ2-5 and V is TRBV14; no firm D call. The J call may be in error: the DNA end matches TRBJ2-7 better. This CDR3 is 11 amino acids long. The germline CDR1 and CDR2 sequences are SGHDN and FVKESK. Here the CDR3 reads CASSQTYEQYF. The CDR3 nucleotides are TGTGCCAGCAGCCAAACCTACGAGCAGTACTTC.

The V gene is TRBV19, the J gene TRBJ2-2; 8 bases map to TRBD2. V lost 3 bases, J lost 13 bases, and 1 base stayed unmatched. The CDR3 has 11 residues. CDR1 and CDR2 (germline): LNHDA, SQIVND (reference sequence). This CDR3 is CASSMAGGLFF. Written as DNA, the CDR3 is TGTGCCAGTAGTATGGCGGGAGGGCTGTTTTTT.

The gene calls are TRBV11-2 and TRBJ2-1; 9 bases align to TRBD2. The V segment lost 5 bases and the J segment 5 bases; nucleotides outside the gene matches: 16. The CDR3 is 18 amino acids. The germline V gene has CDR1 SGHAT and CDR2 FQNNGV. The CDR3 sequence is CASSLRRGRRGGNNEQFF. The CDR3, as DNA: TGTGCCAGCAGCCTCCGGCGGGGTAGGCGGGGGGGGAACAATGAGCAGTTCTTC.

V is TRBV5-6 and J is TRBJ2-1, with D unclear. Deletions cut 1 base from V and 9 bases from J, with 8 bases between. Germline-derived CDR1 and CDR2 are SGHDT and YYEEEE. The CDR3 has 12 amino acids. In DNA, the CDR3 is TGTGCCAGCAGCTTGCGCGGTATTGAGCAGTTCTTC. This gives the protein CASSLRGIEQFF.

This chain joins TRBV4-1 and TRBJ2-7; 9 nucleotides line up with TRBD1. V was pared by 1 base and J by 4 bases, with 5 bases of the junction left unmatched. The CDR3 loop spans 15 amino acids. Germline CDR1 is MGHRA and CDR2 is YSYEKL. CDR3 DNA sequence: TGCGCCAGCAGCCAAGTTCATGACAGGGGGTACGAGCAGTACTTC. It is translated as CASSQVHDRGYEQYF.

This sequence joins TRBV30 and TRBJ2-7; 9 positions match TRBD1. The V gene end was trimmed by 1 base and the J gene end by 0 bases; junction bases not matched to a gene: 10. Germline values: CDR1 GTSNPN, CDR2 SVGIG (reference sequence). The CDR3 runs to 17 residues. The chain's CDR3 is CAWSAPLGQGSSYEQYF. Written as DNA, the CDR3 is TGTGCCTGGAGTGCCCCCCTCGGACAGGGGAGCTCCTACGAGCAGTACTTC.

The rearrangement joins TRBV11-2 to TRBJ1-1; TRBD1 aligns across 9 bases. The CDR3 runs to 13 residues. Germline trimming cut 5 bases from V and 8 bases from J; bases unmatched to any gene: 6. Germline assignment: CDR1 SGHAT and CDR2 FQNNGV. CDR3 sequence (DNA): TGTGCCAGCAGCCCCTGGACAGGGGCCGAAGCTTTCTTT. This codes for CASSPWTGAEAFF.

This clone was recorded a few times. The chain uses TRBV7-9 and TRBJ1-3, with 12 bases matching TRBD1. The V gene's germline CDR1 is SEHNR and CDR2 FQNEAQ (reference sequence). The CDR3 length is 18 residues. Losses at the gene ends were 5 bases for V and 2 bases for J; bases not matched to a gene: 10. The CDR3 is CASSIIVGTGGPGNTIYF. In DNA, the CDR3 is TGTGCCAGCAGCATCATAGTAGGGACAGGGGGCCCTGGAAACACCATATATTTT.

The J gene is TRBJ2-3, the V gene TRBV4-3, with 8 bases lining up with TRBD1. This CDR3 region has 13 residues. Germline V gene data show CDR1 as LGHNA and CDR2 as YSLEER. The junction had 3 bases not matched to a gene; V was cut back by 2 bases and J by 8 bases. The DNA of the CDR3 is TGCGCCAGCAGCCAATTACAGGGGGGTACGCAGTATTTT. Protein: CASSQLQGGTQYF.

This sequence joins TRBV5-6 and TRBJ1-2; no clear D. The CDR3 has 13 residues. Germline V gives CDR1 SGHDT, CDR2 YYEEEE. V shed 0 bases and J shed 1 base, with 4 bases lying between them. Here the CDR3 DNA reads TGTGCCAGCAGCTTGGACAGTAACTATGGCTACACCTTC. It translates to CASSLDSNYGYTF.

V usage is TRBV5-4 and J usage is TRBJ2-2, with TRBD1 identical over 10 bases. The germline V gene has CDR1 SGHNT and CDR2 YYREEE (reference sequence). The CDR3 totals 16 residues. With V trimmed by 4 bases and J by 4 bases, 7 bases remained unmatched. The CDR3 sequence: CASSPAGQGVTGELFF. The CDR3 nucleotides are TGTGCCAGCAGCCCAGCTGGACAGGGGGTCACCGGGGAGCTGTTTTTT.

The V gene is TRBV19, the J gene TRBJ2-5, with a tentative D call TRBD2 (6 bases). The CDR3 sequence is 15 residues long. Germline CDR1 LNHDA, CDR2 SQIVND (reference sequence). V shed 3 bases and J shed 5 bases, with 16 bases lying between them. CDR3 sequence reads: CASSIQSSSGETQYF. CDR3 DNA sequence: TGTGCCAGTAGTATTCAGTCTAGTAGCGGTGAGACCCAGTACTTC.